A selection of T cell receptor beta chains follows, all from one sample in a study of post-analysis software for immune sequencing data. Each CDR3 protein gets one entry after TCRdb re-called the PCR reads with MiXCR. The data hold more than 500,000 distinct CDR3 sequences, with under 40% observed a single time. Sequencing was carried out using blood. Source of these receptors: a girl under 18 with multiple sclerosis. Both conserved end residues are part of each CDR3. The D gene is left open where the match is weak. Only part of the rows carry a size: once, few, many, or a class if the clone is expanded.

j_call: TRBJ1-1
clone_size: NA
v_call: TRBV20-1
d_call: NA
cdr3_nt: TGCAGTGCTCTCCGGTCTACGGTGAACACTGAAGCTTTCTTT
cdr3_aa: CSALRSTVNTEAFF

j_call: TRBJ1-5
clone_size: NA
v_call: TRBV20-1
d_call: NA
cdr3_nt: TGCAGTGCTAGGGGGAACCCGTATCAGCCCCAGCATTTT
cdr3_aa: CSARGNPYQPQHF

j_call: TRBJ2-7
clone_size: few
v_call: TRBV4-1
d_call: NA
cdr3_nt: TGCGCCAGCAGTTACGAGCCGTCGAGCCCACCCAAAACTCCCGAGCAGTACTTC
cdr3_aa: CASSYEPSSPPKTPEQYF

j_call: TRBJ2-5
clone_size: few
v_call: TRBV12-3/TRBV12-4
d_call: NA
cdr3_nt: TGTGCCAGCAGTTCAAATGTGCGCCAAGAGACCCAGTACTTC
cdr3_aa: CASSSNVRQETQYF

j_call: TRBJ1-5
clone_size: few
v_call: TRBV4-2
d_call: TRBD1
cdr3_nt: TGTGCCAGCAGCCGGGATGGACAGGAAGATCAGCCCCAGCATTTT
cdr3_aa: CASSRDGQEDQPQHF

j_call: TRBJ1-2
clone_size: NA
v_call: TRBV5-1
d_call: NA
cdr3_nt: TGCGTCAGCAGCTTGTTTCAGGGGCCGAACTATGGCTACACCTTC
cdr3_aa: CVSSLFQGPNYGYTF

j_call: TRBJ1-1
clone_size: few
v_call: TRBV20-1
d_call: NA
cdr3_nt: TGCAGTGCCAGATATACAGGGAATGAAGCTTTCTTT
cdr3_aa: CSARYTGNEAFF

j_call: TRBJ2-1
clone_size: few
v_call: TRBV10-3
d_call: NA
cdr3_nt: TGTGCCATCAGCCCAGACAATGAGCAGTTCTTC
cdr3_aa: CAISPDNEQFF

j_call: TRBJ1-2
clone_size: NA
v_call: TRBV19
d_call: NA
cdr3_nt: TGTGCCAGTAGTATTCTTCTAAAGGGATCCACTAGGCTTGGTGGCTACACCTTC
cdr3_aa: CASSILLKGSTRLGGYTF

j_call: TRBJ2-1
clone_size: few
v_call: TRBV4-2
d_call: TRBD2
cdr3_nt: TGTGCCAGCAGCCAAGAATCGGGGGGGAGGTACAATGAGCAGTTCTTC
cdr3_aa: CASSQESGGRYNEQFF

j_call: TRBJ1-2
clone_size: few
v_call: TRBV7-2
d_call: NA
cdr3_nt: TGTGCCAGCAGCCTTACAGGGTTAAATGGCTACACCTTC
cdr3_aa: CASSLTGLNGYTF

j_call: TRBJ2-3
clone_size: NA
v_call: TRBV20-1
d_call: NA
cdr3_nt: TGCAGTGCTGATGGTAGTGTGGGTACAGATACGCAGTATTTT
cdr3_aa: CSADGSVGTDTQYF

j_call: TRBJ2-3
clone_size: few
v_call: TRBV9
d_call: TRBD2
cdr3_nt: TGTGCCAGCAGCGTAGCACCGACTAGCGGGGTCCAGATCGCAGATACGCAGTATTTT
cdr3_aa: CASSVAPTSGVQIADTQYF

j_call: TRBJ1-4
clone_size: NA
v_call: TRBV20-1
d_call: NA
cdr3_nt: TGCAGTGCTGTACTACTTCCCCGGGGCAATGAAAAACTGTTTTTT
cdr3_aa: CSAVLLPRGNEKLFF

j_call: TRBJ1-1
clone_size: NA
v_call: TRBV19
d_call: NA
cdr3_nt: TGTGCCAGTAGTCCCGGGACGAAGAACACTGAAGCTTTCTTT
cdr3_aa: CASSPGTKNTEAFF

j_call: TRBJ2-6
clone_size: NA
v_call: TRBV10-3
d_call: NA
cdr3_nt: TGTGCCATCAGTGTGGACTGGGGATGGAGGGACTCTGGGGCCAACGTCCTGACTTTC
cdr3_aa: CAISVDWGWRDSGANVLTF

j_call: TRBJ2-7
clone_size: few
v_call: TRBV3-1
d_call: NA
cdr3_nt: TGTGCCAGCAGCCAAGTTCGGGAAGGCTACGAGCAGTACTTC
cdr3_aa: CASSQVREGYEQYF

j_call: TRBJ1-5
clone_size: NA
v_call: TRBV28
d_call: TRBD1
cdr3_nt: TGTGCCAGCAGTTTCCCCCCACACAGGGGGGCGAACCAGCCCCAGCATTTT
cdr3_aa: CASSFPPHRGANQPQHF

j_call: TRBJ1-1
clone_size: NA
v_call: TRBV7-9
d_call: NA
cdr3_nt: TGTGCCAGCAGCACCTACGGAGGAGGGACTGAAGCTTTCTTT
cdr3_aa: CASSTYGGGTEAFF

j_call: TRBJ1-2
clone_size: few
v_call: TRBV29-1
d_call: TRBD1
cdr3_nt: TGCAGCTCAACAGGGGTTAGGGGCTACACCTTC
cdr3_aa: CSSTGVRGYTF

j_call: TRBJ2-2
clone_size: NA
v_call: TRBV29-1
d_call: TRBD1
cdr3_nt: TGCAGCGTTGGGGGGAGACAGGGGAGTTTGACTAACACCGGGGAGCTGTTTTTT
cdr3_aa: CSVGGRQGSLTNTGELFF

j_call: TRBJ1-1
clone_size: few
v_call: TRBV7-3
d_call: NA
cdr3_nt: TGTGCCAGCGGAAAACTCAGGAACACTGAAGCTTTCTTT
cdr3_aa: CASGKLRNTEAFF

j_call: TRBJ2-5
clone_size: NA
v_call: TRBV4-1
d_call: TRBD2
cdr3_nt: TGCGCCAGCAGCCAAGAAAGTTTTTCCAGCGGGGTCTGGGGCGGGGAGACCCAGTACTTC
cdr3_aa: CASSQESFSSGVWGGETQYF

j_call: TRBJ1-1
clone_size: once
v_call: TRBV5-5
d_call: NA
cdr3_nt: TGTGCCAGCAGCTTGGGTCTGAGGGGGACTGAAGCTTTCTTT
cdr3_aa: CASSLGLRGTEAFF

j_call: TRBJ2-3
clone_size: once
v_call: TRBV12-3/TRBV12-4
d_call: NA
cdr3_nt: TGTGCCAGCAGTTTAGCAGGGCCATACGATACGCAGTATTTT
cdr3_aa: CASSLAGPYDTQYF

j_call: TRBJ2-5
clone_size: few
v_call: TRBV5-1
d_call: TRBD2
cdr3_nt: TGCGCCAGCAGCCGCGGGACTAGCGGGAGAGAGACCCAGTACTTC
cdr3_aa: CASSRGTSGRETQYF

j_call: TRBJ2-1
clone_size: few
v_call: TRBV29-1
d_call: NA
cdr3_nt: TGCAGCGTTGAGCGAAGTAGCTCCTACAATGAGCAGTTCTTC
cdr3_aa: CSVERSSSYNEQFF

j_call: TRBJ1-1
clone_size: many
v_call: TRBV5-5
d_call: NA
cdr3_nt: TGTGCCAGCAGCTTGGTTACTGAAGCTTTCTTT
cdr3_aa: CASSLVTEAFF